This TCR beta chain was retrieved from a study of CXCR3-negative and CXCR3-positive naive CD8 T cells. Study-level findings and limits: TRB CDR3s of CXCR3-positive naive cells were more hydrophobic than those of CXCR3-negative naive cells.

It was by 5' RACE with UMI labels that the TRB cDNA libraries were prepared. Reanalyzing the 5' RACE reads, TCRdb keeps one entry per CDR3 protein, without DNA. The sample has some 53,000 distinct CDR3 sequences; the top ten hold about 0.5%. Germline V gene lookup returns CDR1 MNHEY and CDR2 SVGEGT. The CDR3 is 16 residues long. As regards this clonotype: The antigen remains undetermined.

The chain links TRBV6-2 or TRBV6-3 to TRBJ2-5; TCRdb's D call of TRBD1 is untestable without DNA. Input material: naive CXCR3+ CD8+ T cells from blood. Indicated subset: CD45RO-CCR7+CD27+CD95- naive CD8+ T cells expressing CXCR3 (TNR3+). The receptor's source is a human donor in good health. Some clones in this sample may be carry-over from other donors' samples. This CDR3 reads CASSYSAGRGLETQYF.